A selection of T cell receptor beta chains follows, all from one sample in a study of a mutant IDH1 vaccine in newly diagnosed glioma. Here immunoSEQ multiplex PCR was the method, and the copy in TCRdb shows in-frame clones only, minus some. The table records about 88,000 clones, about four fifths of them present only once. The material sequenced was PBMCs, taken from a glioma patient treated with radiotherapy, temozolomide or both. All receptors derive from a man aged 35 to 55 with glioma. Some clones in this sample may be carry-over from other donors' samples. The CDR3 runs from the conserved cysteine through the conserved F or W. The D gene is left open where the match is weak. Clone size is stated in some rows and not others, as once, few, many or a class when expanded.

abundance	v_gene	d_gene	j_gene	CDR3nt	CDR3aa
few	TRBV11-2	.	TRBJ2-3	TGTGCCAGCAGCTTAGGTGACTCAGATACGCAGTATTTT	CASSLGDSDTQYF
.	TRBV14	.	TRBJ2-7	TGTGCCAGCAGCCCGACAGGCATCGAGCAGTACTTC	CASSPTGIEQYF
.	TRBV25-1	.	TRBJ1-6	TGTGCCAGCAGTGGGGAGGGGAGCTCCTATAATTCACCCCTCCACTTT	CASSGEGSSYNSPLHF
.	TRBV6-6	.	TRBJ2-3	TGTGCCAGCAGTTACGGGGACGGAGATACGCAGTATTTT	CASSYGDGDTQYF
.	TRBV6-6	TRBD1	TRBJ1-1	TGTGCCAGTAGGGGGCAGTTGAACACTGAAGCTTTCTTT	CASRGQLNTEAFF
.	TRBV6-6	TRBD1	TRBJ1-6	TGTGCCAGCAGTTATGGACAGGGGTTGAGATCACCCCTCCACTTT	CASSYGQGLRSPLHF
.	TRBV7-9	.	TRBJ2-3	TGTGCCAGCAGCCCCCAGGCGGCCCCAGCTAGCACAGATACGCAGTATTTT	CASSPQAAPASTDTQYF
.	TRBV30	TRBD2	TRBJ2-2	TGTGCCTGGAGTGTAGGGACTAGGAACACCGGGGAGCTGTTTTTT	CAWSVGTRNTGELFF
.	TRBV12-5	.	TRBJ1-1	TGTGCTAGTGGATACGAGCAGAACACTGAAGCTTTCTTT	CASGYEQNTEAFF
.	TRBV19	.	TRBJ2-3	TGTGCCAGTAGTACCCTCCAGGCAGGGAAAGATACGCAGTATTTT	CASSTLQAGKDTQYF
once	TRBV5-4	.	TRBJ2-3	TGTGCCAGCAGCTCCCCCCGGGAGCAGGGTACAGATACGCAGTATTTT	CASSSPREQGTDTQYF
.	TRBV30	.	TRBJ1-3	TGTGCCTGGAGTCCTGGCATGGGCTCTGGAAACACCATATATTTT	CAWSPGMGSGNTIYF
.	TRBV27	.	TRBJ2-1	TGTGCCAGCAGTGGTGGAGAGCTGGGCTACAATGAGCAGTTCTTC	CASSGGELGYNEQFF
.	TRBV6-6	.	TRBJ1-6	TGTGCCAGCAGGCGAGGGGAAAATAATTCACCCCTCCACTTT	CASRRGENNSPLHF
.	TRBV28	.	TRBJ1-1	TGTGCCAGCAGTTTGGCACAATACACTGAAGCTTTCTTT	CASSLAQYTEAFF
.	TRBV5-1	.	TRBJ2-7	TGCGCCAGCCGCGGGGGCGCGTCCTACGAGCAGTACTTC	CASRGGASYEQYF
.	TRBV19	.	TRBJ2-3	TGTGCCAGTAGCTACGCCAAGGGGCGCGGAGATACGCAGTATTTT	CASSYAKGRGDTQYF
.	TRBV5-6	TRBD1	TRBJ2-3	TGTGCCAGCAGCATGGACAGGGGGCGCAGGATGACGCAGTATTTT	CASSMDRGRRMTQYF
few	TRBV10-1	TRBD2	TRBJ2-1	TGCGCCAGCAGTGATGACGGGGGGGCGCACAATGAGCAGTTCTTC	CASSDDGGAHNEQFF
.	TRBV6-5	.	TRBJ1-6	TGTGCCAGCAGCAGACAGTCCTATAATTCACCCCTCCACTTT	CASSRQSYNSPLHF
.	TRBV5-4	TRBD1	TRBJ1-1	TGTGCCAGCAGCCCCGGGGACAGAACCTACACTGAAGCTTTCTTT	CASSPGDRTYTEAFF
few	TRBV28	.	TRBJ1-5	TGTGCCAGCAGGATGAGGGGGATGGGGGGCAATCAGCCCCAGCATTTT	CASRMRGMGGNQPQHF
.	TRBV29-1	.	TRBJ2-7	TGCAGCGTTGAAGATGGGCAGGGGGGTGGCTACGAGCAGTACTTC	CSVEDGQGGGYEQYF
.	TRBV7-2	TRBD2	TRBJ2-2	TGTGCCAGCAGCCTACAGACTAGCGGGAGTAACACCGGGGAGCTGTTTTTT	CASSLQTSGSNTGELFF
.	TRBV4-1	.	TRBJ2-3	TGCGCCAGCAGCATCCCCGGTTCAAACACAGATACGCAGTATTTT	CASSIPGSNTDTQYF
.	TRBV6-6	TRBD1	TRBJ1-2	TGTGCCAGCAGTTCCGGGACAGGGGACTATGGCTACACCTTC	CASSSGTGDYGYTF
.	TRBV18	.	TRBJ1-6	TGTGCCAGCTCCCCCAACCCCAGCTCCTATAATTCACCCCTCCACTTT	CASSPNPSSYNSPLHF
few	TRBV30	TRBD1	TRBJ2-7	TGTGCCTGGAGTGTACCGACAGGGAACTACGAGCAGTACTTC	CAWSVPTGNYEQYF
.	TRBV6-5	TRBD1	TRBJ1-5	TGTGCCAGCAGGAGGACAGGGGGCAATCAGCCCCAGCATTTT	CASRRTGGNQPQHF
.	TRBV30	TRBD2	TRBJ2-2	TGTGCCTGGAGTAGGGGAGGGTTGGGCACCGGGGAGCTGTTTTTT	CAWSRGGLGTGELFF
.	TRBV6-5	TRBD1	TRBJ1-2	TGTGCCAGCAGTCGACAGGGGCATGGCTACACCTTC	CASSRQGHGYTF
.	TRBV7-8	.	TRBJ1-1	TGTGCCAGCAGACTCGGGACGGCGAACACTGAAGCTTTCTTT	CASRLGTANTEAFF
.	TRBV7-9	TRBD2	TRBJ2-3	TGTGCCAGCAGCTACATAGCGGGGGATACGCAGTATTTT	CASSYIAGDTQYF
.	TRBV5-5	.	TRBJ1-4	TGTGCCAGCAGCTTTGCGGGGCGGACTGTCGAAAAACTGTTTTTT	CASSFAGRTVEKLFF
few	TRBV11-2	TRBD1	TRBJ2-7	TGTGCCAGCAGCTCACCCGGGACAGGGATAACCTACGAGCAGTACTTC	CASSSPGTGITYEQYF
once	TRBV4-1	TRBD1	TRBJ2-7	TGCGCCAGCAGCGTAACAGGGGGTGGTCGCGAGCAGTACTTC	CASSVTGGGREQYF
.	TRBV12-5	TRBD1	TRBJ2-5	TGTGCTAGTGGAAGGGGACAGGGGCAAGAGACCCAGTACTTC	CASGRGQGQETQYF
.	TRBV19	.	TRBJ2-5	TGTGCCAGTAGTATTGGAGTGGAAGAGACCCAGTACTTC	CASSIGVEETQYF
.	TRBV5-1	.	TRBJ2-1	TGCGCCAGCAGCTTGAGTGACAATGAGCAGTTCTTC	CASSLSDNEQFF
.	TRBV11-2	.	TRBJ2-1	TGTGCCAGCAGCCGAATGGACAGCAGCTCCTACAATGAGCAGTTCTTC	CASSRMDSSSYNEQFF
.	TRBV13	.	TRBJ2-7	TGTGCCAGCCAGTACAGGTCTTCCTACGAGCAGTACTTC	CASQYRSSYEQYF
.	TRBV7-6	TRBD1	TRBJ2-5	TGTGCCAGCAGTCCAGACAGGGGAGAGACCCAGTACTTC	CASSPDRGETQYF
.	TRBV6-1	TRBD1	TRBJ1-6	TGTGCCAGCAGTGAAGGCAGGGGGAATTCACCCCTCCACTTT	CASSEGRGNSPLHF
few	TRBV6-6	TRBD1	TRBJ1-4	TGTGCCAGCAGTTCCGGGACAGGGGGAAATGAAAAACTGTTTTTT	CASSSGTGGNEKLFF
.	TRBV2	TRBD1	TRBJ2-1	TGTGCCGTCTCGGACAGGGGTGGGAGTGAGCAGTTCTTC	CAVSDRGGSEQFF
.	TRBV6-5	.	TRBJ2-7	TGTGCCAGCAGGGCCGACATTCTCAGCTCCTACGAGCAGTACTTC	CASRADILSSYEQYF
.	TRBV7-8	.	TRBJ1-6	TGTGCCAGCAGCTTAGGGGCAGGTAATTCACCCCTCCACTTT	CASSLGAGNSPLHF
.	TRBV6-1	TRBD1	TRBJ1-1	TGTGCCAGCCGAAGACAGGGGGCTGCTTTCTTT	CASRRQGAAFF
.	TRBV7-8	.	TRBJ2-7	TGTGCCAGCAGCTTAGAGACTCTGCGGGTCTACGAGCAGTACTTC	CASSLETLRVYEQYF
.	TRBV23-1	.	TRBJ1-1	TGCGCCAGCAGCCAGAGCGAATTATACCCCATGGGCGAGAAGGGTGAAGCTTTCTTT	CASSQSELYPMGEKGEAFF
.	TRBV5-6	.	TRBJ1-4	TGTGCCAGCAGCTTGGGGGGAACTAATGAAAAACTGTTTTTT	CASSLGGTNEKLFF
.	TRBV6-5	TRBD1	TRBJ1-6	TGTGCCAGCAGTCGGGACAGGGATTCACCCCTCCACTTT	CASSRDRDSPLHF
.	TRBV20-1	.	TRBJ1-2	TGCAGTGCTAGGAGGACCTATGGCTACACCTTC	CSARRTYGYTF
once	TRBV12-5	.	TRBJ2-5	TGTGCTAGTGGTCCCTACTCTAGAACCCAGTACTTC	CASGPYSRTQYF
.	TRBV10-1	.	TRBJ2-1	TGCGCCAGCAGTGAGTCTGGGGGGAATGAGCAGTTCTTC	CASSESGGNEQFF
.	TRBV6-6	.	TRBJ1-2	TGTGCCAGCAGCCCCGACAGCCGCTATGGCTACACCTTC	CASSPDSRYGYTF
.	TRBV27	.	TRBJ2-1	TGTGCCAGCAGTCTACAACCTATCTCCTACAATGAGCAGTTCTTC	CASSLQPISYNEQFF
.	TRBV5-4	.	TRBJ2-7	TGTGCCAGCAGCTTGGAGGGGCGCGAGTACGAGCAGTACTTC	CASSLEGREYEQYF
.	TRBV11-2	TRBD1	TRBJ1-2	TGTGCCAGCAGCTCGGACAGGGAGCTCCCTTATGGCTACACCTTC	CASSSDRELPYGYTF